This T cell receptor beta chain was captured by sequencing in a study of cytomegalovirus exposure and HLA in healthy donors. A remark on this clone: Its specificity is not known. The same CDR3 arises from other DNA sequences in this sample as well.

J was trimmed by 1 base and V by 3 bases; bases with no gene match: 3. Germline values: CDR1 MNHEY, CDR2 SMNVEV (reference sequence). The length of the CDR3 is 14 residues. Study-wide points: The classifier reportedly diagnosed cytomegalovirus status with high specificity and sensitivity. Rare TCR sequences dominated, though some public TCRs recurred in many donors.

Clones were sequenced by immunoSEQ multiplex PCR, and TCRdb holds only the in-frame ones, with some missing. The data contain about 220,000 clones, roughly 88% of them singletons. While the first cohort had 600 to 800 subjects, the donors belonged to the separate validation cohort of 100 to 150 subjects. The clonotype was recovered from a woman aged 18-30 years in good health and CMV-seronegative. Sequencing was done on a sample of PBMCs. The chain couples TRBV27 to TRBJ2-7; 7 bases agree with TRBD1. CDR3 sequence reads: CASSLLGQSYEQYF. CDR3 sequence (DNA): TGTGCCAGCAGTTTGTTGGGACAGTCCTACGAGCAGTACTTC.